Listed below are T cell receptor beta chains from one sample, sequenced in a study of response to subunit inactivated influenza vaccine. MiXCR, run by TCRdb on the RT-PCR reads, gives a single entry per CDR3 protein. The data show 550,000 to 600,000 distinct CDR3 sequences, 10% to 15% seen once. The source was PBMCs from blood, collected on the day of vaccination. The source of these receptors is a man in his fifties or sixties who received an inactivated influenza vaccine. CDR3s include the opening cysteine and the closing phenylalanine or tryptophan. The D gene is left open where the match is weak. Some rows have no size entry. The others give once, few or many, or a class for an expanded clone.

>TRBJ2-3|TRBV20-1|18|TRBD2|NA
CSATAAPGLAGITDTQYF
TGCAGTGCTACCGCAGCTCCGGGACTAGCGGGGATCACAGATACGCAGTATTTT
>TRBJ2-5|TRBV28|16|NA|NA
CASSLLIREDQETQYF
TGTGCCAGCAGTTTATTAATCCGTGAGGATCAAGAGACCCAGTACTTC
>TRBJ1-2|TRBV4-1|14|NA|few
CASSQTGTDYGYTF
TGCGCCAGCAGCCAGACCGGGACCGACTATGGCTACACCTTC
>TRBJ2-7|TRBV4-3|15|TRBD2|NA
CASSQRAGSPYEQYF
TGCGCCAGCAGCCAAAGAGCGGGATCTCCCTACGAGCAGTACTTC
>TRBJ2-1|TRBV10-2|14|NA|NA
CASRGGGKHNEQFF
TGCGCCAGCAGGGGTGGGGGGAAGCACAATGAGCAGTTCTTC
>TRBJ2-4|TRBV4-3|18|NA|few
CASTLLPPGDGDKNIQYF
TGCGCCAGCACCCTCCTCCCCCCAGGGGACGGGGACAAAAACATTCAGTACTTC
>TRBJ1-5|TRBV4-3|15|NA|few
CASSQVWGGNQPQHF
TGCGCCAGCAGCCAAGTATGGGGAGGCAATCAGCCCCAGCATTTT
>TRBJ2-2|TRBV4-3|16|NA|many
CASSQGRGRYTGELFF
TGCGCCAGCAGCCAAGGGAGGGGGAGGTACACCGGGGAGCTGTTTTTT
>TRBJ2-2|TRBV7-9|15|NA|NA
CASSSDRRPTGELFF
TGTGCCAGCAGCTCCGACAGGCGTCCCACCGGGGAGCTGTTTTTT
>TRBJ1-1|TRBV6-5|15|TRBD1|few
CASSYSGQGITEAFF
TGTGCCAGCAGTTACTCTGGACAGGGTATCACTGAAGCTTTCTTT
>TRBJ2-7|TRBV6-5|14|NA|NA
CASSYSNSYYEQYF
TGTGCCAGCAGTTACTCGAACAGCTACTACGAGCAGTACTTC
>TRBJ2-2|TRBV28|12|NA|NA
CATEGRAGELFF
TGTGCCACCGAGGGTAGGGCCGGGGAGCTGTTTTTT
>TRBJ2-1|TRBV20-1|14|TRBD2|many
CSARDRTSGDEQFF
TGCAGTGCTAGAGATCGGACTAGCGGCGATGAGCAGTTCTTC
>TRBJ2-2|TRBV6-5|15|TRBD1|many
CASSYSDRGTGELFF
TGTGCCAGCAGTTACTCTGACAGGGGAACCGGGGAGCTGTTTTTT
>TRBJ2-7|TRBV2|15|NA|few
CASSDLPPGPEKQYF
TGTGCCAGCAGTGATCTCCCCCCGGGCCCCGAAAAGCAGTACTTC
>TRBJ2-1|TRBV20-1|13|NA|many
CSARDSWSLGQFF
TGCAGTGCTAGAGATTCCTGGTCCCTCGGGCAGTTCTTC
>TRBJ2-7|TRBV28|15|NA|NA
CASSPSRASTYEQYF
TGTGCCAGCAGCCCGAGCCGGGCCTCCACCTACGAGCAGTACTTC
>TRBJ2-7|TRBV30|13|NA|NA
CAWTRSLSYEQYF
TGTGCCTGGACTAGGAGCTTGTCCTACGAGCAGTACTTC
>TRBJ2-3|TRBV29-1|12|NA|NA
CSVEDRTDTQYF
TGCAGCGTTGAAGACCGTACAGATACGCAGTATTTT
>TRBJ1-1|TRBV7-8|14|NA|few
CASSLAGSPIEAFF
TGTGCCAGCAGCTTAGCGGGGTCACCCATTGAAGCTTTCTTT
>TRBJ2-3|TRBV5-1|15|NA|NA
CASSLEAGGTDTQYF
TGCGCCAGCAGCTTGGAAGCGGGCGGCACAGATACGCAGTATTTT
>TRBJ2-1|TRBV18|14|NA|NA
CASSGSQLYNEQFF
TGTGCCAGCTCAGGATCCCAACTATACAATGAGCAGTTCTTC
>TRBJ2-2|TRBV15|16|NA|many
CATSNGSFWNTGELFF
TGTGCCACCAGCAATGGAAGCTTCTGGAACACCGGGGAGCTGTTTTTT
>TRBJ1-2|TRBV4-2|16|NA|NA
CASSLLTGLGDYGYTF
TGTGCCAGCAGCCTACTTACAGGGCTTGGGGACTATGGCTACACCTTC
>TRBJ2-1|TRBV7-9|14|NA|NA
CASSPILGRPEQFF
TGTGCCAGCAGCCCAATTCTTGGCAGACCTGAGCAGTTCTTC
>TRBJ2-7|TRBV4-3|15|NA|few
CASSQGALISYEQYF
TGCGCCAGCAGCCAAGGCGCCCTGATCTCCTACGAGCAGTACTTC
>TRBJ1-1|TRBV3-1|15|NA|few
CASSPFGPLNTEAFF
TGTGCCAGCAGCCCGTTCGGGCCTCTGAACACTGAAGCTTTCTTT
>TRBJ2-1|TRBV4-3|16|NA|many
CASSQEESSAANEQFF
TGCGCCAGCAGCCAAGAAGAAAGCTCTGCAGCCAATGAGCAGTTCTTC
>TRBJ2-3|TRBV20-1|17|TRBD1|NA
CSAKPPQGAGPTDTQYF
TGCAGTGCCAAACCGCCACAGGGGGCCGGCCCCACAGATACGCAGTATTTT
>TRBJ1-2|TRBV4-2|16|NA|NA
CASSQDATGYLYGYTF
TGTGCCAGCAGCCAAGACGCGACAGGTTATCTCTATGGCTACACCTTC
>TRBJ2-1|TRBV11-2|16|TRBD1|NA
CASSLERQGRYNEQFF
TGTGCCAGCAGCTTAGAAAGACAGGGGCGCTACAATGAGCAGTTCTTC
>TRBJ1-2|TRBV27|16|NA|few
CASSLTRGRFNYGYTF
TGTGCCAGCAGTTTAACGCGGGGGCGGTTTAACTATGGCTACACCTTC
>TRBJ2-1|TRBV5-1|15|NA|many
CASSPDSPSYNEQFF
TGCGCCAGCAGCCCAGACTCCCCCTCCTACAATGAGCAGTTCTTC
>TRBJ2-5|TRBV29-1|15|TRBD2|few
CSVEDYGRAWETQYF
TGCAGCGTTGAAGATTACGGGAGGGCCTGGGAGACCCAGTACTTC
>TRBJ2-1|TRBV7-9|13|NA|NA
CASTFGANAEQFF
TGTGCCAGCACTTTTGGGGCTAACGCTGAGCAGTTCTTC